Described below is a single T cell receptor beta chain sequence and its context. The CDR3 spans 13 residues. V was shortened by 7 bases and J by 7 bases, with 16 bases between the two germline ends. The germline V gene encodes CDR1 SGHTA and CDR2 FQGNSA. This entry belongs to a study of blood T cell repertoires in COVID-19. Authors' analysis steps: Amplification of reference gene primers was used by the study to estimate nucleated cell counts. Assay used: immunoSEQ multiplex PCR; TCRdb lists only in-frame clones, some missing. That table gives V, J and clone size, and the DNA gave D and trimming. The table lists about 150,000 clones, approximately 87% of them singletons.

Sequenced input: peripheral blood. This clonotype originated in a man of 80 years or more with acute or convalescent COVID-19. V usage is TRBV7-2 and J usage is TRBJ1-2, with TRBD1 as a possible D gene (6 bases). Here the CDR3 reads CASNPDRPLGYTF. The DNA of the CDR3 is TGTGCCAGCAACCCCGACAGGCCCCTTGGCTACACCTTC.